Below, 22 T cell receptor beta chains from the same sample are listed, as sequenced in a study of blood T cell repertoires in COVID-19 (dated by TCRdb to about 2020). Library preparation was by the immunoSEQ multiplex PCR assay. TCRdb carries this immuneACCESS record with in-frame sequences only. Its versions omit some clonotypes, under half of them owing to an unresolved V gene in the studies checked, with the rest unexplained. The sample has under 350,000 clones on record, approximately 85% of them singletons. The top ten clones comprise 7.2% of the sample. Sample: peripheral blood. The receptor set was obtained from a human donor in a cohort sampled during active COVID-19.

The V call is TRBV27, the J call TRBJ2-7, with 7 bases identical to TRBD1. The CDR3 contains 14 residues. Trimming took 2 bases from V and 3 from J; bases not matched to a gene: 4. From germline, CDR1 is MNHEY and CDR2 SMNVEV (reference sequence). The CDR3 region has the DNA TGTGCCAGCAGTTTAAGAGGGGGCGACTACGAGCAGTACTTC. Protein: CASSLRGGDYEQYF.

The rearrangement joins TRBV6-5 to TRBJ1-1; TRBD1 matches at 11 bases. Germline CDR1 and CDR2: MNHEY and SVGAGI. Trimming cost V 8 bases and J 3 bases; bases outside gene matches: 2. This CDR3 is 13 amino acids long. The CDR3 protein is CASRGQGDTEAFF. The CDR3 DNA reads as TGTGCCAGCCGGGGACAGGGGGACACTGAAGCTTTCTTT.

The V call is TRBV30, the J call TRBJ2-2, with TRBD1 as a possible D gene (6 bases). The germline V gene has CDR1 GTSNPN and CDR2 SVGIG (reference sequence). CDR3 size: 15 residues. Trimming left V 4 bases short and J 0 bases short, with 12 bases between. CDR3 in amino acids: CAWTQGISNTGELFF. CDR3 DNA: TGTGCCTGGACCCAGGGGATATCGAACACCGGGGAGCTGTTTTTT.

V usage is TRBV5-1 and J usage is TRBJ1-1; unclear D gene. Germline values: CDR1 SGHRS, CDR2 YFSETQ. The CDR3 runs to 13 residues. V gave up 4 bases and J gave up 1 base, with 8 bases separating them. The CDR3 DNA follows: TGCGCCAGCAGCCTAGAGGAGAACACTGAAGCTTTCTTT. This codes for CASSLEENTEAFF.

CDR3 loop: CAISEHLGRAGVTYEQYF. In DNA form, the CDR3 reads TGTGCCATCAGTGAGCACCTAGGAAGGGCCGGGGTGACCTACGAGCAGTACTTC. This chain joins TRBV10-3 and TRBJ2-7, with D possibly matching TRBD2 (5 bases). The germline gives CDR1 ENHRY, CDR2 SYGVKD. The CDR3 has 18 residues. Trimming took 2 bases from V and 2 from J, leaving 22 bases between them.

This chain uses TRBV7-2 with TRBJ2-3; D unresolved. In germline, CDR1 is SGHTA, CDR2 FQGNSA. This CDR3 comprises 15 residues. V was shortened by 2 bases and J by 5 bases, with 14 bases between the two germline ends. CDR3 in DNA: TGTGCCAGCAGCTTATCTGCGTCTTCCGTAGATACGCAGTATTTT. Protein sequence: CASSLSASSVDTQYF.

V gene TRBV5-5 combines with J gene TRBJ2-3; 8 bases align to TRBD1. The V segment lost 3 bases and the J segment 7 bases; nucleotides outside the gene matches: 16. The CDR3 has 17 residues. The germline CDR1 and CDR2 sequences are SGHKS and YYEKEE (reference sequence). CDR3 sequence reads: CASSSLWIAGGANTQYF. Written as DNA, the CDR3 is TGTGCCAGCAGCTCACTATGGATTGCAGGGGGCGCGAATACGCAGTATTTT.

The chain employs TRBV6-5 and TRBJ2-7; D may be TRBD2 (7 bases). The CDR3 contains 14 residues. The V end lost 6 bases, the J end lost 2 bases, and 14 bases lay between the germline ends. Germline lookup yields CDR1 MNHEY and CDR2 SVGAGI. As DNA, the CDR3 is TGTGCCAGCAGGAGGGGGGGCCGGGCCTACGAGCAGTACTTC. This translates into CASRRGGRAYEQYF.

The chain carries TRBV2 and TRBJ1-4; a weak D match, TRBD1 (6 bases). V was cut by 5 bases and J by 8 bases, with 18 bases left in between. The germline V gene has CDR1 SNHLY and CDR2 FYNNEI. This CDR3 contains 15 residues. The CDR3 DNA sequence: TGTGCCAGCAGTTACCACAGGGCAGAGAACGAAAAACTGTTTTTT. Amino acids: CASSYHRAENEKLFF.

This clone was seen only once. The genes are TRBV2 and TRBJ2-1, with D perhaps matching TRBD2 (6 bases). The germline V gene encodes CDR1 SNHLY and CDR2 FYNNEI. Between the trimmed V and J ends, which lost 6 bases and 4 bases, there was a span of 16 bases. The CDR3 runs to 15 residues. CDR3 bases: TGTGCCAGCAGGGGCGGGACCGGAATTTACAATGAGCAGTTCTTC. Translated, it gives CASRGGTGIYNEQFF.

J is TRBJ1-2 and V is TRBV27, with D unclear. CDR1 and CDR2 (germline): MNHEY, SMNVEV (reference sequence). This CDR3 contains 13 residues. Trimming left V 1 base short and J 6 bases short, with 9 bases between. The CDR3 nucleotides read TGTGCCAGCAGTTTATGGCAGACTCATGGCTACACCTTC. Its protein is CASSLWQTHGYTF.

The J gene is TRBJ2-1, the V gene TRBV10-1, with 8 bases matching TRBD2. Per the germline V gene, CDR1 is WNHNN and CDR2 is SYGVQD (reference sequence). CDR3 length: 14 residues. V lost 2 bases, J lost 7 bases, and 4 bases stayed unmatched. CDR3 amino acids: CASSEPGTRNEQFF. DNA of the CDR3: TGCGCCAGCAGTGAGCCCGGGACTAGGAATGAGCAGTTCTTC.

Regarding this clone: This specimen includes other DNA sequences encoding the same CDR3. The J gene is TRBJ1-1, the V gene TRBV15; D gene uncertain. The CDR3 consists of 11 residues. Germline lookup yields CDR1 LNHNV and CDR2 YYDKDF (reference sequence). Trimming left V 8 bases short and J 4 bases short, with 8 bases between. The CDR3 loop reads CATSPGTEAFF. The CDR3 DNA follows: TGTGCCACCTCTCCGGGCACTGAAGCTTTCTTT.

This clone was picked up a small number of times. The chain couples TRBV19 to TRBJ2-2; perhaps TRBD2 as D (5 bases). Trimming cost V 5 bases and J 4 bases, with 8 bases left between them. Germline CDR1 is LNHDA and CDR2 is SQIVND (reference sequence). This CDR3 has 13 residues. In DNA form, the CDR3 reads TGTGCCAGTAGTCCGGGAACCACCGGGGAGCTGTTTTTT. It specifies CASSPGTTGELFF.

The V gene is TRBV27, the J gene TRBJ2-5; no firm D call. The CDR3 runs to 14 residues. Trimming cost V 5 bases and J 5 bases, with 15 bases left between them. In germline, CDR1 is MNHEY, CDR2 SMNVEV (reference sequence). The CDR3 sequence is CASSPRIRFETQYF. CDR3 DNA sequence: TGTGCCAGCAGTCCCAGGATCCGCTTTGAGACCCAGTACTTC.

This clone was counted a single time. The chain combines TRBV28 with TRBJ1-1; D is unclear. Trimming cost V 0 bases and J 1 base, with 9 bases left between them. Germline V gives CDR1 MDHEN, CDR2 SYDVKM. The CDR3 is 15 residues long. The CDR3 spells CASSLWTDGNTEAFF. The CDR3 nucleotides are TGTGCCAGCAGTTTATGGACTGACGGGAACACTGAAGCTTTCTTT.

This clone was found once. This chain uses TRBV21-1 with TRBJ1-1; the DNA was not compared with TRBD1, the D call given in the table. TRBV21-1 is marked as a pseudogene. The CDR3 runs to 14 residues. CDR3 sequence reads: CASSATGWGTEAFF. The CDR3 bases are TGTGCCAGCAGCGCGACAGGGTGGGGCACTGAAGCTTTCTTT.

This rearrangement joins TRBV2 to TRBJ1-5; 10 bases align to TRBD1. The CDR3 is 18 amino acids. Germline-derived CDR1 and CDR2 are SNHLY and FYNNEI. V lost 8 bases to trimming and J lost 0 bases; unmatched junction nucleotides: 13. As DNA, the CDR3 is TGTGCCAGCCTCCGGGGGGGACAGGGGAAAAATAGCAATCAGCCCCAGCATTTT. This sequence encodes CASLRGGQGKNSNQPQHF.

The chain links TRBV7-9 to TRBJ1-2, with TRBD1 matching 10 bases. The CDR3 has 17 amino acids. Trimming took 5 bases from V and 8 from J; bases not matched to a gene: 17. The germline gives CDR1 SEHNR, CDR2 FQNEAQ (reference sequence). This chain's CDR3 is CASSPKIAGQGGEGYTF. The DNA of the CDR3 is TGTGCCAGCAGCCCCAAGATAGCCGGACAGGGGGGTGAGGGCTACACCTTC.

The rearrangement joins TRBV4-1 to TRBJ2-5; 8 nucleotides line up with TRBD1. V gave up 5 bases and J gave up 1 base; unmatched junction bases: 6. This CDR3 region has 15 residues. Per germline, CDR1 MGHRA and CDR2 YSYEKL. CDR3 sequence reads: CASSTSGTGQETQYF. The CDR3 DNA sequence: TGCGCCAGCAGCACCTCCGGGACAGGCCAAGAGACCCAGTACTTC.

The chain uses TRBV5-4 and TRBJ2-3, with 8 bases lining up with TRBD2. Losses at the gene ends were 3 bases for V and 2 bases for J; bases not matched to a gene: 14. The CDR3 covers 18 residues. The germline CDR1 and CDR2 sequences are SGHNT and YYREEE (reference sequence). For the CDR3, the DNA is TGTGCCAGCAGCTACCGGGGGGGCGGCCCCCCGAACACAGATACGCAGTATTTT. The encoded protein is CASSYRGGGPPNTDTQYF.

The chain recombines TRBV6-5 with TRBJ2-3; tentatively, D is TRBD2 (6 bases). Germline CDR1 is MNHEY and CDR2 is SVGAGI. The CDR3 spans 13 residues. V lost 8 bases and J lost 5, with 14 bases in between. Here the CDR3 DNA reads TGTGCCAGCGTGGCCGGGGGTAGAGATACGCAGTATTTT. The encoded protein is CASVAGGRDTQYF.